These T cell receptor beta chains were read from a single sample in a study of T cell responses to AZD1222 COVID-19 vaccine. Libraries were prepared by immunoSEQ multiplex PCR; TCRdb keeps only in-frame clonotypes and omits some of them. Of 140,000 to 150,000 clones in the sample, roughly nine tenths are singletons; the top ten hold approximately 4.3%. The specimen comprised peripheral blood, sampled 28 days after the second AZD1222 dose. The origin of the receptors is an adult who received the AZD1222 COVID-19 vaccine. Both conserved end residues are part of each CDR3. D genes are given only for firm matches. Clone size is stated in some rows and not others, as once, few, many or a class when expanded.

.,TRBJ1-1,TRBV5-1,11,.,CASSLGRNAFF,TGCGCCAGCAGCCTTGGACGGAATGCTTTCTTT
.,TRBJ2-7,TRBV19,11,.,CASMTSGEQYF,TGTGCCAGTATGACATCGGGCGAGCAGTACTTC
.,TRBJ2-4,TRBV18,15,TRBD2,CASSPWEGAKNIQYF,TGTGCCAGCTCACCGTGGGAGGGAGCCAAAAACATTCAGTACTTC
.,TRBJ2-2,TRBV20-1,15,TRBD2,CSVSSAGVGTGELFF,TGCAGTGTTAGTTCAGCGGGAGTGGGCACCGGGGAGCTGTTTTTT
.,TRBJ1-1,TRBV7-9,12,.,CASSPGGTEAFF,TGTGCCAGCAGTCCAGGTGGAACTGAAGCTTTCTTT
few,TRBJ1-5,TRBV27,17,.,CASSRASSGFSNQPQHF,TGTGCCAGCAGTCGGGCCTCATCCGGGTTTAGCAATCAGCCCCAGCATTTT
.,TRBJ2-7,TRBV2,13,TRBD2,CASSGGASYEQYF,TGTGCCTCCAGCGGGGGGGCCTCCTACGAGCAGTACTTC
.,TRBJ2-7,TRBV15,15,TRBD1,CATSRDRQGSNEQYF,TGTGCCACCAGCAGAGACCGACAGGGTAGCAACGAGCAGTACTTC
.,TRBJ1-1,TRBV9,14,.,CASSVAPLNTEAFF,TGTGCCAGCAGCGTAGCTCCCCTGAACACTGAAGCTTTCTTT
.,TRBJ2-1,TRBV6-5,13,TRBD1,CASSFDRDNEQFF,TGTGCCAGCAGTTTCGACAGGGACAATGAGCAGTTCTTC
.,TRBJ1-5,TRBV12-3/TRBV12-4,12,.,CASSTRNQPQHF,TGTGCCAGCAGTACCAGAAATCAGCCCCAGCATTTT
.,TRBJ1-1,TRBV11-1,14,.,CASEVGAGNTEAFF,TGTGCCAGCGAGGTAGGGGCGGGGAACACTGAAGCTTTCTTT